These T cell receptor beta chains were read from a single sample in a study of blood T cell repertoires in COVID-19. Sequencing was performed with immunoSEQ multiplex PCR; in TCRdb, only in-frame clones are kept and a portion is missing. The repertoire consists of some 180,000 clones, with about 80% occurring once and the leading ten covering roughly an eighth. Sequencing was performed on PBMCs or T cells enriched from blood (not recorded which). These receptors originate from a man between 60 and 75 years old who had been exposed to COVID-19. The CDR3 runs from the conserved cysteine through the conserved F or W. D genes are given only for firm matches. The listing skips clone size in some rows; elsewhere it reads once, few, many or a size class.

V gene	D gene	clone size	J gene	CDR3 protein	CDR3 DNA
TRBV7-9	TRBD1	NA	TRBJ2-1	CASSAQTGVQFF	TGTGCCAGCAGCGCCCAGACAGGGGTGCAGTTCTTC
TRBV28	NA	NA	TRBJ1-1	CASSFSQGTEAFF	TGTGCCAGCAGTTTTAGCCAGGGCACTGAAGCTTTCTTT
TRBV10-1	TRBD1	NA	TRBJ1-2	CASSSGGPAGGYTF	TGCGCCAGCAGCTCAGGGGGACCGGCGGGCGGCTACACCTTC
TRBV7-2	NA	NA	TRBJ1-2	CASSSYPGVNYGYTF	TGTGCCAGCAGCTCCTACCCAGGGGTTAACTATGGCTACACCTTC
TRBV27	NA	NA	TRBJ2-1	CASSAGNSYNEQFF	TGTGCCAGCAGTGCGGGGAACTCCTACAATGAGCAGTTCTTC
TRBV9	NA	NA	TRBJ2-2	CASSVALGNTGELFF	TGTGCCAGCAGCGTAGCTCTAGGGAACACCGGGGAGCTGTTTTTT
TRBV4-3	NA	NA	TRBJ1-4	CASSPDGTTNEKLFF	TGCGCCAGCAGCCCCGACGGGACAACTAATGAAAAACTGTTTTTT
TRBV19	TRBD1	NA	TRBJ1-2	CASSSTGTGEYGYTF	TGTGCCAGTAGTTCAACCGGGACAGGGGAATATGGCTACACCTTC
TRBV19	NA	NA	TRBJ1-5	CASNFGDSNQPQHF	TGTGCCAGTAACTTCGGAGATAGCAATCAGCCCCAGCATTTT
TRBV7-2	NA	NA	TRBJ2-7	CASSLGGGQTYEQYF	TGTGCCAGCAGCTTAGGAGGAGGGCAAACATACGAGCAGTACTTC
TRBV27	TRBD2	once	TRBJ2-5	CASSPLAGRGETQYF	TGTGCCAGCAGTCCCCTAGCGGGTAGGGGAGAGACCCAGTACTTC
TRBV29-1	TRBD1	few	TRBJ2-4	CSAETGVGNIQYF	TGCAGCGCCGAGACAGGGGTGGGAAACATTCAGTACTTC
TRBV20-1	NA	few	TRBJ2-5	CSASSRETQYF	TGCAGTGCTAGCTCGCGGGAGACCCAGTACTTC
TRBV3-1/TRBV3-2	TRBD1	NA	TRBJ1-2	CASSRGTGGWTPYGYTF	TGTGCCAGCAGCCGGGGGACAGGGGGCTGGACCCCCTATGGCTACACCTTC
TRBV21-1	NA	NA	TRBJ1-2	CASSKASQGSHGYTF	TGTGCCAGCAGCAAAGCCTCCCAGGGGAGCCATGGCTACACCTTC
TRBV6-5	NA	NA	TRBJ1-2	CASSYLRQANYGYTF	TGTGCCAGCAGTTACTTAAGACAGGCTAACTATGGCTACACCTTC
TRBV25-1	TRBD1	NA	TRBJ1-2	CASTAGGLGGYTF	TGTGCCAGCACGGCAGGGGGCTTAGGAGGCTACACCTTC
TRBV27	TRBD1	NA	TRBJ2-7	CASSSADRGEQYF	TGTGCCAGCAGTTCGGCGGACAGGGGCGAGCAGTACTTC
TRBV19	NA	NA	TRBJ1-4	CASTLGAGFEKLFF	TGTGCCAGTACCTTGGGGGCGGGTTTCGAAAAACTGTTTTTT
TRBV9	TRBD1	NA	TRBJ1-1	CASSVGTGLNTEAFF	TGTGCCAGCAGCGTCGGGACAGGTTTGAACACTGAAGCTTTCTTT
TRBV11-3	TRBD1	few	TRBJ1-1	CASSLNDREGTEAFF	TGTGCCAGCAGCTTAAACGACAGGGAAGGAACTGAAGCTTTCTTT
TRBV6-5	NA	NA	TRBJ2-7	CASSMGQAGYEQYF	TGTGCCAGCAGTATGGGTCAAGCAGGCTACGAGCAGTACTTC
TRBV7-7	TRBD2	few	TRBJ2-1	CASSLALGGAYNEQFF	TGTGCCAGCAGCTTAGCGCTGGGGGGGGCCTACAATGAGCAGTTCTTC
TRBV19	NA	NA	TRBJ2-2	CASSIDRGELFF	TGTGCCAGTAGTATAGATCGTGGGGAGCTGTTTTTT
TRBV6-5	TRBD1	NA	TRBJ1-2	CASVRGGVGGYTF	TGTGCCAGTGTAAGAGGGGGCGTGGGCGGCTACACCTTC
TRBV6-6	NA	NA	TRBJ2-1	CASSDPPDSYNEQFF	TGTGCCAGCAGTGATCCCCCGGACAGTTACAATGAGCAGTTCTTC
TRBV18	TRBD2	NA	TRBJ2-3	CASPGTSGREDTQYF	TGTGCCAGCCCGGGGACTAGCGGGAGAGAAGATACGCAGTATTTT
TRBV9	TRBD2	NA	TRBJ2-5	CASSVGSLAGGGETQYF	TGTGCCAGCAGCGTAGGATCCTTAGCGGGAGGGGGAGAGACCCAGTACTTC
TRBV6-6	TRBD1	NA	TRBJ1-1	CASSRTPRGQGGRLNTEAFF	TGTGCCAGCAGCCGAACGCCGAGGGGGCAGGGGGGTAGGTTGAACACTGAAGCTTTCTTT
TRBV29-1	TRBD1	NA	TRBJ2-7	CSVEDIRGGLAEQYF	TGCAGCGTTGAAGATATACGAGGGGGCTTGGCCGAGCAGTACTTC
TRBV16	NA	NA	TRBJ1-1	CASSQLTGYSTEAFF	TGTGCCAGCAGCCAATTAACAGGGTATAGCACTGAAGCTTTCTTT
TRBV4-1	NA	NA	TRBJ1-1	CASSQEAAGPRAPEAFF	TGCGCCAGCAGCCAAGAAGCGGCGGGACCCCGAGCCCCTGAAGCTTTCTTT
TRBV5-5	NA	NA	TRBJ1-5	CASSLEQYSNQPQHF	TGTGCCAGCAGCTTGGAACAGTATAGCAATCAGCCCCAGCATTTT
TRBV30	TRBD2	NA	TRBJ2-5	CAWSVGEISGRAGETQYF	TGTGCCTGGAGCGTAGGGGAGATTAGCGGGAGGGCCGGGGAGACCCAGTACTTC
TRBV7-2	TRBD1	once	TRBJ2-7	CASSLEQGAYEQYF	TGTGCCAGCAGCTTAGAACAGGGGGCCTACGAGCAGTACTTC
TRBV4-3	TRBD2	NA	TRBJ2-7	CASSQEPSGNPYEQYF	TGCGCCAGCAGCCAAGAGCCTAGCGGGAATCCCTACGAGCAGTACTTC
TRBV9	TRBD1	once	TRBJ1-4	CASSDRQGFEKLFF	TGTGCCAGCAGCGACCGACAGGGTTTCGAAAAACTGTTTTTT
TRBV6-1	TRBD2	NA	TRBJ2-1	CASSEGPRLAFEQFF	TGTGCCAGCAGTGAAGGCCCTCGACTAGCTTTTGAGCAGTTCTTC
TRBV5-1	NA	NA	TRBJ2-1	CASSLSVDEQFF	TGCGCCAGCAGCTTGTCGGTAGATGAGCAGTTCTTC
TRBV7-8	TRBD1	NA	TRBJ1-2	CASSPDRSSYGYTF	TGTGCCAGCAGCCCGGACAGGAGCTCCTATGGCTACACCTTC
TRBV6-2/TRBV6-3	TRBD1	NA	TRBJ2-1	CASSPLSGTGLNEQFF	TGTGCCAGCAGCCCACTTTCCGGGACAGGGTTGAATGAGCAGTTCTTC
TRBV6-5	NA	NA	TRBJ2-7	CASSLGGYEQYF	TGTGCCAGCAGTCTAGGAGGTTACGAGCAGTACTTC
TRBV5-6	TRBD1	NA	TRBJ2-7	CASRLTGKFEDEQYF	TGTGCCAGCAGGTTGACAGGGAAGTTCGAAGACGAGCAGTACTTC
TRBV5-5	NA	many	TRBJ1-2	CASSLVGGLYTF	TGTGCCAGCAGCTTGGTTGGTGGCCTCTACACCTTC
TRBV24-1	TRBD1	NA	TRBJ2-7	CATSEGRTGGYEQYF	TGTGCCACCAGTGAAGGGAGAACAGGGGGCTACGAGCAGTACTTC
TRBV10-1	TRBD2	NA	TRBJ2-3	CASSETSGGRSDTQYF	TGCGCCAGCAGTGAGACTAGCGGGGGTAGATCAGATACGCAGTATTTT
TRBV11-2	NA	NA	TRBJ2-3	CASSPQGGSTDTQYF	TGTGCCAGCAGTCCGCAGGGGGGTAGCACAGATACGCAGTATTTT
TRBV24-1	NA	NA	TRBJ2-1	CATSDPTRIDYNEQFF	TGTGCCACCAGTGACCCAACTAGGATCGATTACAATGAGCAGTTCTTC
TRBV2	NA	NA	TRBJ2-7	CASSGDTTYEQYF	TGTGCCAGCAGCGGGGACACCACCTACGAGCAGTACTTC
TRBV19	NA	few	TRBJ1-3	CASNLDRSSGNTIYF	TGTGCCAGTAACCTAGACCGTAGCTCTGGAAACACCATATATTTT
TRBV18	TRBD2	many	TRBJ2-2	CASSQIPSGSNTGELFF	TGTGCCAGCTCCCAAATCCCTAGCGGATCAAACACCGGGGAGCTGTTTTTT
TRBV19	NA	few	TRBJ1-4	CASTPYTATNEKLFF	TGTGCCAGCACTCCCTACACAGCAACTAATGAAAAACTGTTTTTT